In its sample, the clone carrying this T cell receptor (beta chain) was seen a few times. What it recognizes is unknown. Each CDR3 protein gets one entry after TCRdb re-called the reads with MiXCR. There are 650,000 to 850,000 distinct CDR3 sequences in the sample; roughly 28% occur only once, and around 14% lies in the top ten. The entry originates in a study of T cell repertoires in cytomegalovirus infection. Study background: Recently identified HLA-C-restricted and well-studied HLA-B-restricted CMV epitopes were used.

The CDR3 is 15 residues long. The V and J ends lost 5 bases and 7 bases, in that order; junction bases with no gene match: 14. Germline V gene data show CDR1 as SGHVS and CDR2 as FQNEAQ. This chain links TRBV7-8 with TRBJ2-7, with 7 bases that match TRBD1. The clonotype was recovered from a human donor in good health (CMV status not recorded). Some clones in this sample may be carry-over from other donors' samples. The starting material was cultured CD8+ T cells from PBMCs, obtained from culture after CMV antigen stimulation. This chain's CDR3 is CASSGPGQTFGEQYF. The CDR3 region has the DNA TGTGCCAGCAGCGGGCCGGGACAGACTTTTGGGGAGCAGTACTTC. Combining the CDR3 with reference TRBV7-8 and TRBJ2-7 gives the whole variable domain GAGVSQSPRYKVAKRGQDVALRCDPISGHVSLFWYQQALGQGPEFLTYFQNEAQLDKSGLPSDRFFAERPEGSVSTLKIQRTQQEDSAVYLCASSGPGQTFGEQYFGPGTRLTVT.